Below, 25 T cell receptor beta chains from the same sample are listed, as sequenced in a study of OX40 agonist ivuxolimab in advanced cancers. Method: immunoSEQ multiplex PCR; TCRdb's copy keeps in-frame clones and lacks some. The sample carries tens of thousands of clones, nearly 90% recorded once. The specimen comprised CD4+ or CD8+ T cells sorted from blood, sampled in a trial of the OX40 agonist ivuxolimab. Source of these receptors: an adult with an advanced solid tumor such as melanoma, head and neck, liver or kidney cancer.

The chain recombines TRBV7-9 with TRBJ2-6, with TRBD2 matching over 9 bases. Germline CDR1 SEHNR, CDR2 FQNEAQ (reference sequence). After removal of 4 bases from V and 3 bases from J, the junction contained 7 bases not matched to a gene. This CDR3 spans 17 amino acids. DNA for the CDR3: TGTGCCAGCAGCTCCGGACTAGCGAATGGTGGGGCCAACGTCCTGACTTTC. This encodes CASSSGLANGGANVLTF.

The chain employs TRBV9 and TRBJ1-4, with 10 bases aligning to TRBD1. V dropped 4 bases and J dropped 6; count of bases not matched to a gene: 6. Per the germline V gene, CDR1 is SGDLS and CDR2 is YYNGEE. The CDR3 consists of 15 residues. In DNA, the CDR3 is TGTGCCAGCAGCCTCCCCGGGACAGGGGATGAAAAACTGTTTTTT. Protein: CASSLPGTGDEKLFF.

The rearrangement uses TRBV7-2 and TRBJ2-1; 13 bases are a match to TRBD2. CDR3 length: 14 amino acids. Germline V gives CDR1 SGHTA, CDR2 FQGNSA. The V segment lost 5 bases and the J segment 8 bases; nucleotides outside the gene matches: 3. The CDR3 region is CASSGLAGVDEQFF. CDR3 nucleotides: TGTGCCAGCAGCGGACTAGCGGGAGTCGATGAGCAGTTCTTC. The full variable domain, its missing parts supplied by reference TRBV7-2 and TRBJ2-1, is GAGVSQSPSNKVTEKGKDVELRCDPISGHTALYWYRQSLGQGLEFLIYFQGNSAPDKSGLPSDRFSAERTGGSVSTLTIQRTQQEDSAVYLCASSGLAGVDEQFFGPGTRLTVL.

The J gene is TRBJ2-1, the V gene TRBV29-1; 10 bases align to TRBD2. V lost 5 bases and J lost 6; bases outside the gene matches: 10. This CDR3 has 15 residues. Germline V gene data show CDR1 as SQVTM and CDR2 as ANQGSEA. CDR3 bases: TGCAGCGTTCCCGCCACTAGCGGGAAGCCCAATGAGCAGTTCTTC. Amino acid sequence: CSVPATSGKPNEQFF.

The CDR3 DNA sequence: TGTGCCAGCAGGGCCTTCGGCTCCTACGAGCAGTACGTC. Its protein is CASRAFGSYEQYV. V gene TRBV28 combines with J gene TRBJ2-7; D remains ambiguous. The germline V gene encodes CDR1 MDHEN and CDR2 SYDVKM. V was shortened by 6 bases and J by 0 bases, with 9 bases between the two germline ends. The CDR3 is 13 amino acids.

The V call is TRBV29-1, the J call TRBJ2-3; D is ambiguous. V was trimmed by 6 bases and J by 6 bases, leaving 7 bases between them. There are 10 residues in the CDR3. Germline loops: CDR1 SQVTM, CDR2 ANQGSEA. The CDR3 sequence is CSVESDTQYF. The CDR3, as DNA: TGCAGCGTCGAATCCGATACGCAGTATTTT.

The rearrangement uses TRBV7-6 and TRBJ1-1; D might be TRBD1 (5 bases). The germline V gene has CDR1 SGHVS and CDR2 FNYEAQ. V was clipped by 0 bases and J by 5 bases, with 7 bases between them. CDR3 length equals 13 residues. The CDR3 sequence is CASSLAEGTEAFF. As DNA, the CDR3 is TGTGCCAGCAGCTTAGCAGAGGGGACTGAAGCTTTCTTT.

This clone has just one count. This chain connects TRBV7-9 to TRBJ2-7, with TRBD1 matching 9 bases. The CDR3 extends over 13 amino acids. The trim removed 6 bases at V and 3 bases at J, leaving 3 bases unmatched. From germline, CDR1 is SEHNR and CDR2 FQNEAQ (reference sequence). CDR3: CASRKGQGYEQYF. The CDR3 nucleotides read TGTGCCAGCAGAAAGGGACAGGGCTACGAGCAGTACTTC.

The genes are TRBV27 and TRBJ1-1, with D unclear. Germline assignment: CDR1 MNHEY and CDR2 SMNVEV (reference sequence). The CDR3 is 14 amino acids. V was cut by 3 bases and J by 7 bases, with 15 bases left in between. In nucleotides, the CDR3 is TGTGCCAGCAGTTTCCTGGACGCCGGAAGTGAAGCTTTCTTT. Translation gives CASSFLDAGSEAFF.

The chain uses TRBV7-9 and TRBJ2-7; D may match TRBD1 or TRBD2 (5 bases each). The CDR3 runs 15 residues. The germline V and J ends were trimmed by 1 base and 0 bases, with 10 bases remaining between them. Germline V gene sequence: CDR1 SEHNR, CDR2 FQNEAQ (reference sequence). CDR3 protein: CASSLDRTASYEQYF. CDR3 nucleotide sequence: TGTGCCAGCAGCTTAGACAGGACTGCCTCCTACGAGCAGTACTTC.

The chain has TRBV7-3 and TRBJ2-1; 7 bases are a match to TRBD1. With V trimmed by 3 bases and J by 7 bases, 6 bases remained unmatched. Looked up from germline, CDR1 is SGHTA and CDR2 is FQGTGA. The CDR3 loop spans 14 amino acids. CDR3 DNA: TGTGCCAGCAGCTTGGGCCAGGGGGATAATGAGCAGTTCTTC. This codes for CASSLGQGDNEQFF.

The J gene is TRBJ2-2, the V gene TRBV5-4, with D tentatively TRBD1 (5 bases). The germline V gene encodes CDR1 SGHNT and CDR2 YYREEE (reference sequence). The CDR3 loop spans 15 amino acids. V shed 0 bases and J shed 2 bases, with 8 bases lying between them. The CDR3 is CASSLGQSNTGELFF. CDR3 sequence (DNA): TGTGCCAGCAGCTTGGGACAGTCTAACACCGGGGAGCTGTTTTTT.

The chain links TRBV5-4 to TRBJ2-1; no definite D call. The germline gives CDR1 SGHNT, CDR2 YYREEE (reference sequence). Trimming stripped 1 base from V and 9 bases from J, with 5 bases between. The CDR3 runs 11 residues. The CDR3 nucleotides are TGTGCCAGCAGCTTGACAGTTGAGCAGTTCTTC. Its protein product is CASSLTVEQFF.

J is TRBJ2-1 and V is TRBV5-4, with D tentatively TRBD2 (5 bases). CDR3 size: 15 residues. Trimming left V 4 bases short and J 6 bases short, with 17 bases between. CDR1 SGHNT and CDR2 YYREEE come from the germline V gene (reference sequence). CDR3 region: CASSLVAGISNEQFF. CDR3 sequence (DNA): TGTGCCAGCAGCCTGGTGGCGGGTATCTCCAATGAGCAGTTCTTC. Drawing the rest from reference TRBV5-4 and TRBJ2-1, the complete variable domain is ETGVTQSPTHLIKTRGQQVTLRCSSQSGHNTVSWYQQALGQGPQFIFQYYREEENGRGNFPPRFSGLQFPNYSSELNVNALELDDSALYLCASSLVAGISNEQFFGPGTRLTVL.

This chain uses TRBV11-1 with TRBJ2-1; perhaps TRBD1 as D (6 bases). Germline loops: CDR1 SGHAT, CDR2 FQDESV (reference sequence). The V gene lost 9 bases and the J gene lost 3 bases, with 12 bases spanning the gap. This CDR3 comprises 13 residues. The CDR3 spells CASGQRIYNEQFF. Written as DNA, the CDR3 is TGTGCCAGTGGACAGAGGATCTACAATGAGCAGTTCTTC.

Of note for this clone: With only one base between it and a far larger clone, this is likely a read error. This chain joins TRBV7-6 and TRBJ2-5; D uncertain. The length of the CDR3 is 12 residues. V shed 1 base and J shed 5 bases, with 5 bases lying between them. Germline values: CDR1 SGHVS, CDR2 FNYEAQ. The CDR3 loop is CASSLDWETQYF. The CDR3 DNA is TGTGCCAGCAGCTTAGACTGGGAGACCCAGTACTTC.

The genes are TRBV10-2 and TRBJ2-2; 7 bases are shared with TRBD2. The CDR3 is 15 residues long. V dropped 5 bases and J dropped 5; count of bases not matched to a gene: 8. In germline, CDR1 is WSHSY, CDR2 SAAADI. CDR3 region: CASSPASGWTGELFF. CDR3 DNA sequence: TGCGCCAGCAGTCCTGCTAGCGGTTGGACCGGGGAGCTGTTTTTT.

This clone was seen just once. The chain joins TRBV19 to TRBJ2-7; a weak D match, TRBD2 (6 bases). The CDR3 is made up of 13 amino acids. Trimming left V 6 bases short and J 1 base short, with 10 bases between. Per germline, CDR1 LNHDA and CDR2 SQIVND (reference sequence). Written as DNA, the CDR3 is TGTGCCAGTAGCCCCGGGACTTCCTACGAGCAGTACTTC. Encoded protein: CASSPGTSYEQYF.

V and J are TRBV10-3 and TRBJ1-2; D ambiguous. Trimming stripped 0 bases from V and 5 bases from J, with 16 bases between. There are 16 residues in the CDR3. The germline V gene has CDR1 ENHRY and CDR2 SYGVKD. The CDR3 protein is CAISESSTDPGYGYTF. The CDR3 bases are TGTGCCATCAGTGAGTCGAGTACGGACCCAGGATATGGCTACACCTTC.

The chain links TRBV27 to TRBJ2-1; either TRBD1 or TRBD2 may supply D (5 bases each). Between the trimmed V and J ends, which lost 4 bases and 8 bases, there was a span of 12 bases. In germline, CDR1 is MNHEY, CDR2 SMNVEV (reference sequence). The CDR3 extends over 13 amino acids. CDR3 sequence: CASSSMRGDEQFF. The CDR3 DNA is TGTGCCAGCAGTTCAATGAGGGGAGATGAGCAGTTCTTC.

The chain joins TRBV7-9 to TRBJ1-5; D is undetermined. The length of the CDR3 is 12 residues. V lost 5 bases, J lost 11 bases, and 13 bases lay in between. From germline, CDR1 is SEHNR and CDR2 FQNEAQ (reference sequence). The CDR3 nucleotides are TGTGCCAGCAGCCTAACGTGGGGTACCCAGCATTTT. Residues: CASSLTWGTQHF.

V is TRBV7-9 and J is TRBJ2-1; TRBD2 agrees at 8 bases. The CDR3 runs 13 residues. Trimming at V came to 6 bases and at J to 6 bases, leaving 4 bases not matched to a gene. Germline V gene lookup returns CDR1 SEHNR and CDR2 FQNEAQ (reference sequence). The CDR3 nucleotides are TGTGCCAGCAGGGGGACTAGTCGCAATGAGCAGTTCTTC. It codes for CASRGTSRNEQFF. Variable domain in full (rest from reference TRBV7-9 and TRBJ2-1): DTGVSQNPRHKITKRGQNVTFRCDPISEHNRLYWYRQTLGQGPEFLTYFQNEAQLEKSRLLSDRFSAERPKGSFSTLEIQRTEQGDSAMYLCASRGTSRNEQFFGPGTRLTVL.

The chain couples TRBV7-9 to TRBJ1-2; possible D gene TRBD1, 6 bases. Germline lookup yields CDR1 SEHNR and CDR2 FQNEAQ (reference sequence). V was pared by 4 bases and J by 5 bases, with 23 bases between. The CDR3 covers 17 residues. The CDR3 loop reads CASSSYLQGSLPYGYTF. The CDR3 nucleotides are TGTGCCAGCAGCTCCTACTTACAGGGTAGTCTACCATATGGCTACACCTTC.

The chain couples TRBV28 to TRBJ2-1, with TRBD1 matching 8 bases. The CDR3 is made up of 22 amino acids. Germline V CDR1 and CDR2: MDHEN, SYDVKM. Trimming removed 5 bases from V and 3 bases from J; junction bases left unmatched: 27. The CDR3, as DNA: TGTGCCAGCAGTAGGGACAGGCCCCTGGGACCAACCCAACCCATGAACTACAATGAGCAGTTCTTC. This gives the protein CASSRDRPLGPTQPMNYNEQFF.

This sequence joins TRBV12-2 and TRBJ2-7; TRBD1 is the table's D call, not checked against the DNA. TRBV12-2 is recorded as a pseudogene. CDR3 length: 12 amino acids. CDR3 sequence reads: CASRTGTDWGYF. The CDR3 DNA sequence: TGTGCAAGTCGCACCGGGACAGATTGGGGGTACTTC.